The 18 T cell receptor beta chains in this list originate from one sample, sequenced in a study of cytomegalovirus exposure and HLA in healthy donors. This PCR relied on a set of 60 Vbeta primers and 13 Jbeta primers. Using immunoSEQ multiplex PCR, the repertoire was profiled, and TCRdb retains in-frame clones only, with some absent. The data hold some 250,000 clones, with more than 75% observed a single time. Sequencing was performed on PBMCs. These receptors originate from a woman aged 40 to 50 in good health and CMV-seropositive.

CDR3 nucleotide sequence: TGTGCCACCAGCAGGGGGGGGGCTAGCACTGAAGCTTTCTTT. Its protein product is CATSRGGASTEAFF. This rearrangement joins TRBV15 to TRBJ1-1; maybe TRBD1 (6 bases). V was clipped by 3 bases and J by 4 bases, with 12 bases between them. Germline V gives CDR1 LNHNV, CDR2 YYDKDF (reference sequence). This CDR3 is built from 14 residues. Complete variable domain (other parts from reference TRBV15 and TRBJ1-1): DAMVIQNPRYQVTQFGKPVTLSCSQTLNHNVMYWYQQKSSQAPKLLFHYYDKDFNNEADTPDNFQSRRPNTSFCFLDIRSPGLGDTAMYLCATSRGGASTEAFFGQGTRLTVV.

The chain uses TRBV5-1 and TRBJ1-5, with no clear D. Germline CDR1 SGHRS, CDR2 YFSETQ. The CDR3 loop spans 15 amino acids. The ends were cut back, 4 bases at V and 5 bases at J, with 16 bases in the middle. CDR3 DNA sequence: TGCGCCAGCAGCCGCACCGTGGGCATTGATCAGCCCCAGCATTTT. Protein product: CASSRTVGIDQPQHF.

The J gene is TRBJ2-4, the V gene TRBV30; 7 bases match TRBD2. Unmatched junction bases numbered 1, after V lost 2 bases and J lost 0 bases. Germline V CDR1 and CDR2: GTSNPN, SVGIG (reference sequence). The CDR3 length is 14 residues. CDR3 residues: CAWSSGAAKNIQYF. CDR3 DNA: TGTGCCTGGAGTAGCGGGGCAGCCAAAAACATTCAGTACTTC.

The chain carries TRBV5-1 and TRBJ2-5, with TRBD1 matching 9 bases. V lost 2 bases, J lost 5 bases, and 16 bases stayed unmatched. This CDR3 region has 18 residues. Germline V gives CDR1 SGHRS, CDR2 YFSETQ. The CDR3: CASSFGLLQGAGMETQYF. The CDR3 DNA reads TGCGCCAGCAGCTTTGGCCTTTTACAGGGGGCCGGGATGGAGACCCAGTACTTC.

The chain recombines TRBV11-1 with TRBJ1-5, with D unclear. Germline loops: CDR1 SGHAT, CDR2 FQDESV (reference sequence). This CDR3 has 12 residues. The V gene lost 1 base and the J gene lost 9 bases, with 7 bases spanning the gap. CDR3: CASSLEVLPQHF. The CDR3 DNA follows: TGTGCCAGCAGCTTAGAAGTACTGCCCCAGCATTTT. Full variable domain (outside the CDR3, taken from reference TRBV11-1 and TRBJ1-5): EAEVAQSPRYKITEKSQAVAFWCDPISGHATLYWYRQILGQGPELLVQFQDESVVDDSQLPKDRFSAERLKGVDSTLKIQPAELGDSAMYLCASSLEVLPQHFGDGTRLSIL.

The chain links TRBV6-1 to TRBJ1-5; weak D call: TRBD1 (6 bases). This CDR3 is built from 14 residues. V shed 0 bases and J shed 7 bases, with 10 bases lying between them. Germline V gene data show CDR1 as MNHNS and CDR2 as SASEGT. CDR3 bases: TGTGCCAGCAGTGAAGCAGGGGGTTACCAGCCCCAGCATTTT. It translates to CASSEAGGYQPQHF.

V gene TRBV13 combines with J gene TRBJ1-3, with TRBD1 identical over 9 bases. The V gene's germline CDR1 is PRHDT and CDR2 FYEKMQ (reference sequence). The CDR3 has 13 amino acids. Trimming removed 5 bases from V and 10 bases from J; junction bases left unmatched: 6. In nucleotides, the CDR3 is TGTGCCAGCAGCCAGGGACAGGGAATAACCATATATTTT. Protein: CASSQGQGITIYF.

This chain connects TRBV4-3 to TRBJ2-7; TRBD1 matches at 9 bases. After removal of 2 bases from V and 2 bases from J, the junction contained 4 bases not matched to a gene. Germline CDR1 reads LGHNA; CDR2 reads YSLEER. The CDR3 totals 15 residues. CDR3 in amino acids: CASSQSDRGTYEQYF. The CDR3 DNA follows: TGCGCCAGCAGCCAATCGGACAGGGGCACCTACGAGCAGTACTTC.

The chain carries TRBV29-1 and TRBJ1-1, with a weak D call TRBD1 (6 bases). This CDR3 is 14 amino acids long. The V end was cut by 3 bases, the J end by 0 bases, with 11 bases between. Germline CDR1 and CDR2: SQVTM and ANQGSEA. CDR3 DNA: TGCAGCGTTGATAGGCAGGGGATGAACACTGAAGCTTTCTTT. Residues: CSVDRQGMNTEAFF.

The V call is TRBV9, the J call TRBJ1-1; no clear D. CDR1 is SGDLS, CDR2 YYNGEE, per germline. Trimming left V 5 bases short and J 1 base short, with 12 bases between. The CDR3 loop spans 14 amino acids. In DNA form, the CDR3 reads TGTGCCAGCAGGCTAGGAGACCCGAACACTGAAGCTTTCTTT. Protein product: CASRLGDPNTEAFF.

V is TRBV5-4 and J is TRBJ1-1, with D possibly matching TRBD1 (5 bases). The CDR3 has 14 residues. Deletions cut 3 bases from V and 1 base from J, with 10 bases between. Germline values: CDR1 SGHNT, CDR2 YYREEE (reference sequence). The CDR3 DNA follows: TGTGCCAGCAGCTCAGGGATGGCGAACACTGAAGCTTTCTTT. Amino acid sequence: CASSSGMANTEAFF.

This clone appeared once. This chain uses TRBV4-1 with TRBJ2-6; no clear D. Deletions cut 0 bases from V and 0 bases from J, with 3 bases between. The CDR3 has 15 amino acids. The germline CDR1 and CDR2 sequences are MGHRA and YSYEKL. The CDR3 is CASSQEHSGANVLTF. The CDR3 DNA reads as TGCGCCAGCAGCCAAGAACACTCTGGGGCCAACGTCCTGACTTTC.

The V call is TRBV4-3, the J call TRBJ1-4; tentatively, D is TRBD1 (5 bases). V was cut by 0 bases and J by 10 bases, with 9 bases left in between. Germline V CDR1 and CDR2: LGHNA, YSLEER. The CDR3 covers 13 residues. In nucleotides, the CDR3 is TGCGCCAGCAGCCAAGATCGGGGGGGAAAACTGTTTTTT. Protein product: CASSQDRGGKLFF.

The V gene is TRBV29-1, the J gene TRBJ2-5, with D tentatively TRBD1 (5 bases). Germline CDR1 is SQVTM and CDR2 is ANQGSEA. The germline V and J ends were trimmed by 5 bases and 2 bases, with 12 bases remaining between them. This CDR3 comprises 13 residues. CDR3 in DNA: TGCAGCGTTTTGGGGCAGGGACAAGAGACCCAGTACTTC. It translates to CSVLGQGQETQYF.

On this clone itself: Other DNA sequences in this specimen translate into the identical CDR3. V and J are TRBV19 and TRBJ1-5, with D possibly being TRBD1 (5 bases). Trimming left V 3 bases short and J 5 bases short, with 8 bases between. The CDR3 is 13 residues long. The germline V gene has CDR1 LNHDA and CDR2 SQIVND (reference sequence). The CDR3 nucleotides read TGTGCCAGTAGTATCGGAGGGGATCAGCCCCAGCATTTT. Translation gives CASSIGGDQPQHF.

This chain links TRBV5-1 with TRBJ2-3; TRBD2 matches 14 bases. The CDR3 has 16 amino acids. Germline CDR1 reads SGHRS; CDR2 reads YFSETQ. V shed 4 bases, J shed 6 bases, and the junction held 7 bases outside the gene matches. The CDR3 bases are TGCGCCAGCAGCAAGTCGGGACTAGCGGGAGTGGATACGCAGTATTTT. Protein: CASSKSGLAGVDTQYF.

The chain recombines TRBV5-4 with TRBJ1-1; the D gene is possibly TRBD1 (5 bases). The V end lost 4 bases, the J end lost 1 base, and 17 bases lay between the germline ends. Germline values: CDR1 SGHNT, CDR2 YYREEE (reference sequence). The length of the CDR3 is 16 residues. The CDR3 DNA reads TGTGCCAGCAGCCTGGGGCGACCCGGGGGGAACACTGAAGCTTTCTTT. It encodes CASSLGRPGGNTEAFF.

V gene TRBV7-3 combines with J gene TRBJ1-2; D remains ambiguous. This CDR3 has 15 residues. Trimming left V 5 bases short and J 4 bases short, with 17 bases between. Per the germline V gene, CDR1 is SGHTA and CDR2 is FQGTGA. CDR3 sequence (DNA): TGTGCCAGCAGCCAGTCGGGAGAGGAGCTCTATGGCTACACCTTC. Protein product: CASSQSGEELYGYTF.